This is a list of T cell receptor beta chains from one sample in a study of T-cell memory formation after mild COVID-19. TCRdb ran MiXCR on the 5' RACE reads and lists one entry per CDR3 protein. The sample shows under 250,000 distinct CDR3 sequences, 25% to 35% of them seen only once. The specimen sequenced was PBMCs or a T cell subset sorted from them (not recorded which). These TCRs come from an adult woman who had mild COVID-19 (a few samples of this study predate the infection). Cell type and time point are not known. Each CDR3 is given with its conserved first and last residue. D genes are given only for firm matches. The size of a clone is reported for some rows only, either as once, few or many, or as a class for expanded clones.

clone_size: NA
j_call: TRBJ1-2
v_call: TRBV25-1
d_call: TRBD1
cdr3_aa: CASSELPGQGDGGYTF
cdr3_nt: TGTGCCAGCAGTGAATTGCCGGGACAGGGGGACGGGGGCTACACCTTC

clone_size: few
j_call: TRBJ1-6
v_call: TRBV7-8
d_call: TRBD1
cdr3_aa: CASSLDRSPLHF
cdr3_nt: TGTGCCAGCAGTTTGGACAGGTCACCCCTCCACTTT

clone_size: NA
j_call: TRBJ2-5
v_call: TRBV7-7
d_call: NA
cdr3_aa: CASSKVGTGETQYF
cdr3_nt: TGTGCTAGCAGTAAGGTTGGGACCGGAGAGACCCAGTACTTC

clone_size: few
j_call: TRBJ2-2
v_call: TRBV29-1
d_call: TRBD2
cdr3_aa: CSVLGSLAGNTGELFF
cdr3_nt: TGCAGCGTTTTAGGTAGCCTAGCGGGGAACACCGGGGAGCTGTTTTTT

clone_size: NA
j_call: TRBJ2-3
v_call: TRBV30
d_call: NA
cdr3_aa: CAWTPEAFILDTQYF
cdr3_nt: TGTGCCTGGACCCCGGAGGCGTTTATTTTAGATACGCAGTATTTT

clone_size: NA
j_call: TRBJ2-1
v_call: TRBV12-3/TRBV12-4
d_call: TRBD1
cdr3_aa: CASSTRQGRIGEQFF
cdr3_nt: TGTGCCAGCAGTACCAGACAGGGGAGGATCGGTGAGCAGTTCTTC

clone_size: once
j_call: TRBJ2-3
v_call: TRBV7-9
d_call: TRBD1
cdr3_aa: CASSSWTGGGGFDTQYF
cdr3_nt: TGTGCCAGCAGCTCCTGGACAGGGGGCGGGGGATTTGATACGCAGTATTTT

clone_size: few
j_call: TRBJ2-7
v_call: TRBV2
d_call: NA
cdr3_aa: CASSDLGPSSYEQYF
cdr3_nt: TGTGCCAGCAGTGATTTGGGGCCTTCTTCCTACGAGCAGTACTTC

clone_size: NA
j_call: TRBJ2-3
v_call: TRBV12-3/TRBV12-4
d_call: NA
cdr3_aa: CASRSGSTDTQYF
cdr3_nt: TGTGCCAGCAGGTCTGGGTCCACAGATACGCAGTATTTT

clone_size: few
j_call: TRBJ2-6
v_call: TRBV5-1
d_call: NA
cdr3_aa: CASSFDGSSGANVLTF
cdr3_nt: TGCGCCAGCAGCTTTGACGGGAGCTCTGGGGCCAACGTCCTGACTTTC

clone_size: NA
j_call: TRBJ2-7
v_call: TRBV27
d_call: NA
cdr3_aa: CASSITGTPTYEQYF
cdr3_nt: TGTGCCAGCAGTATAACCGGGACTCCGACCTACGAGCAGTACTTC

clone_size: NA
j_call: TRBJ2-3
v_call: TRBV6-6
d_call: NA
cdr3_aa: CASNGQSTDTQYF
cdr3_nt: TGTGCCAGCAACGGACAGAGCACAGATACGCAGTATTTT

clone_size: NA
j_call: TRBJ2-1
v_call: TRBV2
d_call: TRBD2
cdr3_aa: CASRTSSVNEQFF
cdr3_nt: TGTGCCAGCCGGACTAGTTCGGTCAATGAGCAGTTCTTC

clone_size: NA
j_call: TRBJ2-1
v_call: TRBV5-1
d_call: TRBD2
cdr3_aa: CASNSRGGHDEQFF
cdr3_nt: TGCGCCAGCAACAGTCGGGGGGGCCACGATGAGCAGTTCTTC

clone_size: NA
j_call: TRBJ1-5
v_call: TRBV20-1
d_call: NA
cdr3_aa: CSAFNSGQPQHF
cdr3_nt: TGCAGTGCTTTTAACAGCGGACAGCCCCAGCATTTT

clone_size: few
j_call: TRBJ2-3
v_call: TRBV4-3
d_call: TRBD1
cdr3_aa: CASSHQGQGTQYF
cdr3_nt: TGCGCCAGCAGCCACCAAGGACAGGGTACGCAGTATTTT

clone_size: NA
j_call: TRBJ2-1
v_call: TRBV5-6
d_call: NA
cdr3_aa: CASSGVAAYNEQFF
cdr3_nt: TGTGCCAGCAGCGGGGTGGCGGCTTACAATGAGCAGTTCTTC

clone_size: NA
j_call: TRBJ2-7
v_call: TRBV21-1
d_call: NA
cdr3_aa: CASSKAIRQLGSEQYF
cdr3_nt: TGTGCCAGCAGCAAGGCGATCCGACAGCTCGGATCCGAGCAGTACTTC

clone_size: few
j_call: TRBJ2-7
v_call: TRBV5-1
d_call: NA
cdr3_aa: CASSFTGTHEQYF
cdr3_nt: TGCGCCAGCAGCTTCACAGGGACTCACGAGCAGTACTTC

clone_size: NA
j_call: TRBJ1-2
v_call: TRBV12-3/TRBV12-4
d_call: NA
cdr3_aa: CASSLARQGNGYTF
cdr3_nt: TGTGCCAGCAGTTTAGCGCGGCAGGGGAATGGCTACACCTTC

clone_size: NA
j_call: TRBJ2-2
v_call: TRBV29-1
d_call: TRBD2
cdr3_aa: CSVELASGPGGELFF
cdr3_nt: TGCAGCGTTGAACTAGCTAGCGGGCCGGGCGGGGAGCTGTTTTTT

clone_size: NA
j_call: TRBJ1-2
v_call: TRBV7-2
d_call: NA
cdr3_aa: CASETGQLNYGYTF
cdr3_nt: TGTGCCAGCGAGACGGGACAACTTAACTATGGCTACACCTTC

clone_size: NA
j_call: TRBJ2-7
v_call: TRBV7-9
d_call: NA
cdr3_aa: CASSLESLLYEQYF
cdr3_nt: TGTGCCAGCAGCTTAGAGAGTCTGCTCTACGAGCAGTACTTC

clone_size: many
j_call: TRBJ2-2
v_call: TRBV4-2
d_call: NA
cdr3_aa: CASSQAGNTGELFF
cdr3_nt: TGTGCCAGCAGCCAAGCAGGGAACACCGGGGAGCTGTTTTTT

clone_size: few
j_call: TRBJ2-2
v_call: TRBV6-2/TRBV6-3
d_call: NA
cdr3_aa: CASGQARATGELFF
cdr3_nt: TGTGCCAGCGGGCAGGCACGGGCCACCGGGGAGCTGTTTTTT

clone_size: NA
j_call: TRBJ2-1
v_call: TRBV7-9
d_call: TRBD2
cdr3_aa: CASSLEIAGVFNEQFF
cdr3_nt: TGTGCCAGCAGCTTAGAGATAGCGGGAGTGTTCAATGAGCAGTTCTTC

clone_size: many
j_call: TRBJ1-1
v_call: TRBV12-3/TRBV12-4
d_call: NA
cdr3_aa: CASSLQGGLNTEAFF
cdr3_nt: TGTGCCAGCAGTTTACAGGGAGGGTTGAACACTGAAGCTTTCTTT

clone_size: NA
j_call: TRBJ2-7
v_call: TRBV30
d_call: NA
cdr3_aa: CAWAGLPSGEQYF
cdr3_nt: TGTGCCTGGGCGGGACTCCCCTCAGGCGAGCAGTACTTC

clone_size: NA
j_call: TRBJ2-7
v_call: TRBV27
d_call: NA
cdr3_aa: CASSHGPTYEQYF
cdr3_nt: TGTGCCAGCAGTCACGGTCCTACCTACGAGCAGTACTTC

clone_size: NA
j_call: TRBJ2-1
v_call: TRBV5-4
d_call: NA
cdr3_aa: CASSLGSGASLNEQFF
cdr3_nt: TGTGCCAGCAGCTTAGGTTCTGGTGCATCCCTCAATGAGCAGTTCTTC

clone_size: NA
j_call: TRBJ2-7
v_call: TRBV14
d_call: NA
cdr3_aa: CASSPLTSVGQYF
cdr3_nt: TGTGCCAGCAGCCCTTTGACCTCAGTAGGGCAGTACTTC

clone_size: NA
j_call: TRBJ1-5
v_call: TRBV7-2
d_call: TRBD1
cdr3_aa: CASSRRDREDQPQHF
cdr3_nt: TGTGCCAGCAGCCGAAGGGACAGGGAGGATCAGCCCCAGCATTTT

clone_size: few
j_call: TRBJ2-7
v_call: TRBV4-3
d_call: NA
cdr3_aa: CASSRRQGGIYEQYF
cdr3_nt: TGCGCCAGCAGCCGTCGACAGGGAGGGATCTACGAGCAGTACTTC

clone_size: NA
j_call: TRBJ1-4
v_call: TRBV6-1
d_call: NA
cdr3_aa: CASRSEKLFF
cdr3_nt: TGTGCCAGCAGGAGTGAAAAACTGTTTTTT

clone_size: NA
j_call: TRBJ1-1
v_call: TRBV20-1
d_call: NA
cdr3_aa: CSARESRGTVNTEAFF
cdr3_nt: TGCAGTGCTAGAGAGTCTCGGGGCACCGTGAACACTGAAGCTTTCTTT

clone_size: NA
j_call: TRBJ2-7
v_call: TRBV30
d_call: NA
cdr3_aa: CAWSAPGLRSYEQYF
cdr3_nt: TGTGCCTGGAGTGCCCCCGGGCTCAGGTCCTACGAGCAGTACTTC

clone_size: few
j_call: TRBJ1-3
v_call: TRBV7-9
d_call: NA
cdr3_aa: CASSLSYRSRISGNTIYF
cdr3_nt: TGTGCCAGCAGCTTATCGTACCGAAGCCGAATCTCTGGAAACACCATATATTTT

clone_size: few
j_call: TRBJ2-1
v_call: TRBV27
d_call: NA
cdr3_aa: CASGNRTSLYNEQFF
cdr3_nt: TGTGCCAGCGGTAACAGGACCTCTTTGTACAATGAGCAGTTCTTC

clone_size: NA
j_call: TRBJ1-2
v_call: TRBV7-2
d_call: TRBD1
cdr3_aa: CASSETGNLPYGYTF
cdr3_nt: TGTGCCAGCAGCGAGACAGGGAACCTCCCATATGGCTACACCTTC

clone_size: NA
j_call: TRBJ2-5
v_call: TRBV7-6
d_call: TRBD2
cdr3_aa: CASSLVGLAVPGETQYF
cdr3_nt: TGTGCCAGCAGCTTAGTGGGCCTAGCGGTACCCGGAGAGACCCAGTACTTC

clone_size: once
j_call: TRBJ2-2
v_call: TRBV11-2
d_call: NA
cdr3_aa: CASALDNTGELFF
cdr3_nt: TGTGCCAGCGCACTAGATAACACCGGGGAGCTGTTTTTT

clone_size: NA
j_call: TRBJ2-3
v_call: TRBV18
d_call: TRBD2
cdr3_aa: CASSPTSSQDTQYF
cdr3_nt: TGTGCCAGCTCACCGACTAGCTCCCAAGATACGCAGTATTTT

clone_size: few
j_call: TRBJ2-2
v_call: TRBV18
d_call: TRBD1
cdr3_aa: CASSTRQGNRLSNTGELFF
cdr3_nt: TGTGCCAGCTCAACCCGACAGGGCAATCGACTATCGAACACCGGGGAGCTGTTTTTT

clone_size: NA
j_call: TRBJ2-7
v_call: TRBV29-1
d_call: NA
cdr3_aa: CSVAPGSISYEQYF
cdr3_nt: TGCAGCGTTGCTCCAGGGTCAATATCCTACGAGCAGTACTTC

clone_size: few
j_call: TRBJ2-2
v_call: TRBV19
d_call: TRBD2
cdr3_aa: CASSIGGTGELFF
cdr3_nt: TGTGCCAGTAGTATCGGGGGGACCGGGGAGCTGTTTTTT

clone_size: NA
j_call: TRBJ2-1
v_call: TRBV7-9
d_call: TRBD2
cdr3_aa: CASSILPSGGYNEQFF
cdr3_nt: TGTGCCAGCAGCATTCTACCAAGCGGGGGCTACAATGAGCAGTTCTTC

clone_size: many
j_call: TRBJ2-3
v_call: TRBV4-1
d_call: NA
cdr3_aa: CASSQGDLDTQYF
cdr3_nt: TGCGCCAGCAGCCAGGGGGACTTAGATACGCAGTATTTT

clone_size: few
j_call: TRBJ2-7
v_call: TRBV18
d_call: NA
cdr3_aa: CASSPRDLSYEQYF
cdr3_nt: TGTGCCAGCTCACCACGGGACCTCTCCTACGAGCAGTACTTC

clone_size: NA
j_call: TRBJ2-5
v_call: TRBV29-1
d_call: NA
cdr3_aa: CSADGGGTVWAQYF
cdr3_nt: TGCAGCGCCGACGGGGGTGGGACTGTTTGGGCCCAGTACTTC

clone_size: NA
j_call: TRBJ2-7
v_call: TRBV7-8
d_call: TRBD1
cdr3_aa: CASSTRQGTSSYEQYF
cdr3_nt: TGTGCCAGCAGCACCCGACAGGGAACTTCTTCCTACGAGCAGTACTTC

clone_size: NA
j_call: TRBJ2-7
v_call: TRBV5-1
d_call: NA
cdr3_aa: CASSLYDETYEQYF
cdr3_nt: TGCGCCAGCAGCTTGTACGACGAAACCTACGAGCAGTACTTC

clone_size: NA
j_call: TRBJ1-2
v_call: TRBV15
d_call: NA
cdr3_aa: CATSRARPGRGTDGYTF
cdr3_nt: TGTGCCACCAGCAGAGCGCGGCCAGGTCGGGGTACGGATGGCTACACCTTC